This is a list of T cell receptor beta chains from one sample in a study of tumor-infiltrating lymphocytes in glioblastoma multiforme. TCRdb fed the multiplex PCR reads into MiXCR, producing one record per CDR3 protein. The data contain fewer than 15,000 distinct CDR3 sequences, approximately 71% of them seen just once; the ten biggest clones take up 49%. The sequencing sample was made of brain tumor tissue. The receptors originated from a male donor with glioblastoma. The CDR3 runs from the conserved cysteine through the conserved F or W. D genes are given only for firm matches. Only part of the rows carry a size: once, few, many, or a class if the clone is expanded.

J gene	clone size	V gene	CDR3 length	D gene	CDR3 protein	CDR3 DNA
TRBJ2-1	few	TRBV6-2/TRBV6-3	14	NA	CASFVGESSSEQFF	TGTGCGAGCTTTGTCGGGGAGAGTTCTTCTGAGCAGTTCTTC
TRBJ2-4	NA	TRBV11-3	13	NA	CDSSWGRGDIQYF	TGTGACAGCAGCTGGGGTAGGGGGGACATTCAGTACTTC
TRBJ2-2	once	TRBV2	17	TRBD1	CASSGFPGQGSTGELFF	TGTGCCAGCAGTGGGTTCCCGGGACAGGGTAGCACCGGGGAGCTGTTTTTT
TRBJ2-3	NA	TRBV11-2	17	NA	CASSLNPANTRTDTQYF	TGTGCCAGTAGCTTAAATCCTGCAAACACTAGAACAGATACGCAGTATTTT
TRBJ2-7	NA	TRBV4-1	13	NA	CASSRQGRAEQYF	TGCGCCAGCAGCAGGCAGGGTAGGGCCGAACAGTACTTC
TRBJ2-7	few	TRBV20-1	14	TRBD1	CSATGTGISYEQYF	TGCAGTGCTACTGGGACAGGGATATCCTACGAGCAGTACTTC
TRBJ2-5	NA	TRBV29-1	14	TRBD2	CSVAGSGGGETQYF	TGCAGCGTTGCCGGTAGCGGGGGGGGAGAGACCCAGTACTTC
TRBJ2-3	NA	TRBV29-1	13	NA	CSVETGAGGTQFF	TGCAGCGTTGAAACCGGGGCTGGAGGTACGCAGTTTTTT
TRBJ2-1	NA	TRBV12-3/TRBV12-4	15	NA	CASSSKEGILDEQFF	TGTGCCAGCAGCTCCAAGGAGGGGATTTTGGATGAGCAGTTCTTC
TRBJ1-5	NA	TRBV20-1	17	NA	CSARDLQFHGSNQPQHF	TGCAGTGCTAGAGATCTACAGTTCCACGGTAGCAATCAGCCCCAGCATTTT
TRBJ1-5	NA	TRBV11-2	13	NA	CACSSLVGSSQHF	TGTGCCTGTAGCTCACTGGTGGGCAGTAGCCAGCATTTT
TRBJ1-2	NA	TRBV30	14	NA	CAWRSWGPVNGYTF	TGTGCCTGGAGGTCTTGGGGCCCGGTGAATGGCTACACCTTC
TRBJ2-7	NA	TRBV11-3	12	TRBD2	CASSLGDYEKYF	TGTGCCAGCAGCTTGGGGGACTACGAGAAGTACTTC
TRBJ2-3	few	TRBV6-5	16	NA	CASSSLVSGSTDTQYF	TGTGCCAGCAGTTCCCTAGTTAGCGGAAGCACAGATACGCAGTATTTT
TRBJ2-3	few	TRBV13	15	TRBD2	CASSFKRGAGDTQYF	TGTGCCAGCAGCTTCAAGCGGGGGGCAGGGGATACGCAGTATTTT
TRBJ1-1	NA	TRBV6-5	14	TRBD1	CASSYQQGRTEAFF	TGTGCCAGCAGTTACCAACAGGGGCGCACTGAAGCTTTCTTT
TRBJ2-3	NA	TRBV20-1	15	NA	CSARQDYTPTDTQYF	TGCAGTGCTAGACAGGATTATACGCCAACAGATACGCAGTATTTT